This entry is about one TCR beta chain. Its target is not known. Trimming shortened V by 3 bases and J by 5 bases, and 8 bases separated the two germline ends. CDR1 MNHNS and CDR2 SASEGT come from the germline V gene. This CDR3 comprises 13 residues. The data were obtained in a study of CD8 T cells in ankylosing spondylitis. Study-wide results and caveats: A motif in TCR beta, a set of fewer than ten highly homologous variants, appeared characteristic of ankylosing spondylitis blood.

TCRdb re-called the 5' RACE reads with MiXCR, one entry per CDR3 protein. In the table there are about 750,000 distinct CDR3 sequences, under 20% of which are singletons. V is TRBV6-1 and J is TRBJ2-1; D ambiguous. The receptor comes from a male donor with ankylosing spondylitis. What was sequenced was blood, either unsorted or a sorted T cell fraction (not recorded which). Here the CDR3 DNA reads TGTGCCAGCAGTGACAGGCGTAACAATGAGCAGTTCTTC. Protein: CASSDRRNNEQFF.